This entry lists 28 T cell receptor beta chains sequenced from one sample in a study of OX40 agonist ivuxolimab in advanced cancers. The table came from immunoSEQ multiplex PCR; TCRdb's copy has only in-frame clones and leaves some out. The sample carries around 35,000 clones, 65% to 85% recorded once. This sample comprised CD4+ or CD8+ T cells sorted from blood, obtained in a trial of the OX40 agonist ivuxolimab. These receptors all come from an adult with an advanced solid tumor such as melanoma, head and neck, liver or kidney cancer.

This sequence joins TRBV4-1 and TRBJ1-5, with TRBD1 matching over 11 bases. Per the germline V gene, CDR1 is MGHRA and CDR2 is YSYEKL. This CDR3 is built from 16 residues. V shed 2 bases and J 7 bases; nucleotides not matched to a gene: 7. The CDR3 sequence is CASSQTPGTGGQPQHF. CDR3 DNA: TGCGCCAGCAGCCAAACGCCCGGGACAGGGGGGCAGCCCCAGCATTTT.

This chain joins TRBV4-1 and TRBJ2-1; 8 positions match TRBD2. The CDR3 is 16 amino acids. J was trimmed by 4 bases and V by 1 base; bases with no gene match: 6. CDR1 MGHRA and CDR2 YSYEKL come from the germline V gene. The DNA for the CDR3 is TGCGCCAGCAGCCAAGTCACCGGGAGGGTTTACAATGAGCAGTTCTTC. Translating gives CASSQVTGRVYNEQFF.

The chain joins TRBV30 to TRBJ1-1; perhaps TRBD1 as D (5 bases). The V gene lost 4 bases and the J gene lost 7 bases, with 13 bases spanning the gap. The germline gives CDR1 GTSNPN, CDR2 SVGIG (reference sequence). The CDR3 has 12 amino acids. CDR3 sequence (DNA): TGTGCCTGGAAGGAGGGAGGGGTTGAAGCTTTCTTT. Translating gives CAWKEGGVEAFF.

The chain is built from TRBV7-8 and TRBJ2-2; D possibly uses TRBD1 or TRBD2 (6 bases each). CDR1 and CDR2 from the germline V gene are SGHVS and FQNEAQ. This CDR3 has 20 amino acids. Trimming removed 1 base from V and 0 bases from J, with 21 bases in between. The CDR3 spells CASSLVGGLDLTANTGELFF. DNA of the CDR3: TGTGCCAGCAGCTTAGTAGGGGGGCTGGACCTAACAGCGAACACCGGGGAGCTGTTTTTT. Combining the CDR3 with reference TRBV7-8 and TRBJ2-2 gives the whole variable domain GAGVSQSPRYKVAKRGQDVALRCDPISGHVSLFWYQQALGQGPEFLTYFQNEAQLDKSGLPSDRFFAERPEGSVSTLKIQRTQQEDSAVYLCASSLVGGLDLTANTGELFFGEGSRLTVL.

The genes are TRBV4-1 and TRBJ1-2; 12 bases fit TRBD1. V was pared by 4 bases and J by 8 bases, with 11 bases of the junction left unmatched. Germline CDR1 and CDR2: MGHRA and YSYEKL. The length of the CDR3 is 16 residues. The DNA of the CDR3 is TGCGCCAGCAGCCTTACCGCGGGACAGGGGGCTTTCGGCTACACCTTC. This sequence encodes CASSLTAGQGAFGYTF.

The chain employs TRBV6-1 and TRBJ2-7; TRBD2 matches at 8 bases. The CDR3 length is 13 residues. Germline values: CDR1 MNHNS, CDR2 SASEGT. The V and J ends lost 8 bases and 5 bases, in that order; junction bases with no gene match: 8. For the CDR3, the DNA is TGTGCCAGCCCGAGCGGGAGCGACCACGAGCAGTACTTC. Protein: CASPSGSDHEQYF.

V is TRBV28 and J is TRBJ2-7; TRBD2 agrees at 16 bases. Per germline, CDR1 MDHEN and CDR2 SYDVKM. Unmatched junction bases numbered 13, after V lost 5 bases and J lost 3 bases. The CDR3 is 19 residues long. CDR3 protein: CASSTRTGTSGRGLYEQYF. The CDR3 coding sequence is TGTGCCAGCAGTACCAGAACCGGGACTAGCGGGAGGGGACTCTACGAGCAGTACTTC.

This chain links TRBV27 with TRBJ2-1; 10 bases match TRBD2. Losses at the gene ends were 4 bases for V and 2 bases for J; bases not matched to a gene: 5. Germline CDR1 reads MNHEY; CDR2 reads SMNVEV (reference sequence). The CDR3 contains 16 residues. DNA of the CDR3: TGTGCCAGCAGTTCGGCTAGCGGGAGCACCTACAATGAGCAGTTCTTC. Amino acid sequence: CASSSASGSTYNEQFF.

The chain's CDR3 is CASSIFPGSQETQYF. Written as DNA, the CDR3 is TGTGCCAGCAGTATATTCCCGGGGTCCCAAGAGACCCAGTACTTC. The gene calls are TRBV28 and TRBJ2-5, with a possible D match to TRBD2 (5 bases). Germline lookup yields CDR1 MDHEN and CDR2 SYDVKM. Trimming removed 5 bases from V and 1 base from J, with 14 bases in between. The CDR3 is 15 residues long.

The CDR3 is CASSPLPGSQGASYEQYF. The CDR3 nucleotides read TGTGCCAGCTCACCACTCCCTGGGTCGCAGGGGGCTTCCTACGAGCAGTACTTC. This sequence joins TRBV18 and TRBJ2-7; 8 bases are shared with TRBD1. Germline V gene lookup returns CDR1 KGHSH and CDR2 LQKENI. The V and J ends lost 1 base and 1 base, in that order; junction bases with no gene match: 12. The CDR3 sequence is 18 residues long.

The chain has TRBV4-1 and TRBJ2-4, with 9 bases lining up with TRBD2. The V gene's germline CDR1 is MGHRA and CDR2 YSYEKL. With 0 bases clipped from V and 8 bases from J, the junction kept 5 bases outside the gene matches. The CDR3 spans 15 residues. The CDR3 DNA sequence: TGCGCCAGCAGCCAAGAAGGCGGGAGGGTGGACATTCAGTACTTC. Translated: CASSQEGGRVDIQYF.

This clone was counted once. At one of its ends the junction is not consistent with the germline gene, which may arise from a read error. The gene calls are TRBV27 and TRBJ2-1; TRBD2 matches 12 bases. The germline V gene has CDR1 MNHEY and CDR2 SMNVEV (reference sequence). The CDR3 is 14 residues long. The CDR3 spells CTASGGVSYNEQFF. CDR3 bases: TGCACGGCTAGCGGGGGGGTATCCTACAATGAGCAGTTCTTC.

This clone appeared a single time. The chain joins TRBV28 to TRBJ1-2; 8 nucleotides agree with TRBD1. The CDR3 is 14 residues long. CDR1 and CDR2 from the germline V gene are MDHEN and SYDVKM. Unmatched junction bases numbered 3, after V lost 3 bases and J lost 3 bases. In DNA, the CDR3 is TGTGCCAGCAGTTTGACAGGGGACTACTATGGCTACACCTTC. This codes for CASSLTGDYYGYTF.

The rearrangement uses TRBV4-2 and TRBJ1-2; 12 nucleotides agree with TRBD1. This CDR3 has 15 amino acids. J lost 8 bases, V lost 2 bases, and 6 bases had no gene match. Germline V gene lookup returns CDR1 LGHNA and CDR2 YNFKEQ. This CDR3 reads CASSQPGTGGVGYTF. DNA of the CDR3: TGTGCCAGCAGCCAACCCGGGACAGGGGGCGTCGGCTACACCTTC.

V and J are TRBV27 and TRBJ2-1; weak D call: TRBD2 (6 bases). V was cut by 5 bases and J by 10 bases, with 18 bases left in between. CDR1 MNHEY and CDR2 SMNVEV come from the germline V gene (reference sequence). This CDR3 contains 14 residues. CDR3 loop: CASSMGLQPGEQFF. The CDR3 bases are TGTGCCAGCAGTATGGGACTCCAGCCCGGGGAGCAGTTCTTC.

The genes are TRBV4-1 and TRBJ1-6; D is undetermined. This CDR3 contains 13 residues. The V gene lost 0 bases and the J gene lost 8 bases, with 5 bases spanning the gap. Germline CDR1 is MGHRA and CDR2 is YSYEKL. CDR3 in DNA: TGCGCCAGCAGCCAAGATCCGGATTCACCCCTCCACTTT. Translation: CASSQDPDSPLHF.

As regards this clone: Different DNA sequences within this sample yield the same CDR3. The chain couples TRBV6-5 to TRBJ2-7, with D tentatively TRBD1 (6 bases). V was pared by 0 bases and J by 0 bases, with 6 bases between. The CDR3 is made up of 14 amino acids. Germline V gene sequence: CDR1 MNHEY, CDR2 SVGAGI. Here the CDR3 reads CASSYSDSSYEQYF. The DNA for the CDR3 is TGTGCCAGCAGTTACTCGGACAGCTCCTACGAGCAGTACTTC.

The chain joins TRBV11-2 to TRBJ1-1, with TRBD1 matching over 7 bases. The CDR3 sequence is 17 residues long. J gave up 3 bases and V 2 bases, and 12 bases lay outside the gene matches. Germline-derived CDR1 and CDR2 are SGHAT and FQNNGV. The CDR3 DNA is TGTGCCAGCAGCTTACCCCTCTACAGGGGATTGGACACTGAAGCTTTCTTT. Amino acid sequence: CASSLPLYRGLDTEAFF.

The V call is TRBV19, the J call TRBJ2-3, with TRBD2 identical over 9 bases. V shed 6 bases and J 4 bases; nucleotides not matched to a gene: 11. The CDR3 contains 16 residues. Germline values: CDR1 LNHDA, CDR2 SQIVND (reference sequence). CDR3 protein: CASRPLVAGASDTQYF. The CDR3, as DNA: TGTGCCAGTAGACCCCTAGTAGCGGGGGCATCAGATACGCAGTATTTT.

J is TRBJ1-4 and V is TRBV7-9; D is perhaps TRBD1 (6 bases). Germline loops: CDR1 SEHNR, CDR2 FQNEAQ (reference sequence). The V end lost 1 base, the J end lost 7 bases, and 13 bases lay between the germline ends. This CDR3 has 15 residues. The DNA of the CDR3 is TGTGCCAGCAGCTTAGGGGTGGGGGCTGCTGAAAAACTGTTTTTT. Translation: CASSLGVGAAEKLFF.

The chain employs TRBV9 and TRBJ1-2, with a weak D call TRBD1 (5 bases). The CDR3 extends over 15 amino acids. The V and J ends lost 4 bases and 4 bases respectively, with 17 bases between them. Germline CDR1 and CDR2: SGDLS and YYNGEE. CDR3 nucleotide sequence: TGTGCCAGCAGCTCCTCCGGGGGTCCGGTCTATGGCTACACCTTC. Its translation: CASSSSGGPVYGYTF.

The chain couples TRBV7-9 to TRBJ1-2, with TRBD1 identical over 9 bases. J was trimmed by 0 bases and V by 5 bases; bases with no gene match: 4. The CDR3 runs 15 residues. In germline, CDR1 is SEHNR, CDR2 FQNEAQ (reference sequence). The CDR3 region is CASSPQGAPNYGYTF. The CDR3 nucleotides read TGTGCCAGCAGCCCACAGGGGGCCCCTAACTATGGCTACACCTTC.

CDR3 residues: CASRPHTSSYNEQFF. DNA for the CDR3: TGTGCCAGCAGACCCCATACAAGCTCCTACAATGAGCAGTTCTTC. The genes are TRBV6-5 and TRBJ2-1; D remains unclear. CDR3 length equals 15 residues. Trimming left V 6 bases short and J 0 bases short, with 12 bases between. CDR1 and CDR2 (germline): MNHEY, SVGAGI.

The chain links TRBV9 to TRBJ2-7; D tentatively fits TRBD1 or TRBD2 (5 bases each). Germline V gene sequence: CDR1 SGDLS, CDR2 YYNGEE. V dropped 0 bases and J dropped 0 bases, with 10 bases sitting between them. The CDR3 runs to 15 residues. The CDR3: CASSVGDGRSYEQYF. The CDR3 DNA follows: TGTGCCAGCAGCGTAGGGGACGGGCGCTCCTACGAGCAGTACTTC.

This chain connects TRBV30 to TRBJ2-7; perhaps D is TRBD1 or TRBD2 (5 bases each). V was trimmed by 1 base and J by 6 bases, leaving 7 bases between them. The CDR3 sequence is 11 residues long. Germline loops: CDR1 GTSNPN, CDR2 SVGIG (reference sequence). The CDR3 spells CAWSDGTEQYF. The CDR3 DNA sequence: TGTGCCTGGAGTGACGGGACCGAGCAGTACTTC.

The chain couples TRBV11-2 to TRBJ2-3; 7 positions match TRBD2. CDR3 length: 15 residues. The V and J ends lost 1 base and 6 bases, in that order; junction bases with no gene match: 7. The germline gives CDR1 SGHAT, CDR2 FQNNGV. The CDR3 region has the DNA TGTGCCAGCAGCTTAGTGGGGAGGGTAGCGGATACGCAGTATTTT. As protein: CASSLVGRVADTQYF.

The genes are TRBV9 and TRBJ2-7, with a possible D match to TRBD1 (5 bases). V was pared by 3 bases and J by 3 bases, with 10 bases between. CDR3 size: 13 residues. CDR1 is SGDLS and CDR2 is YYNGEE in the germline V gene. The CDR3 nucleotides are TGTGCCAGCAGCGCCCCCGACAGCTACGAGCAGTACTTC. Its translation is CASSAPDSYEQYF.

The gene calls are TRBV15 and TRBJ2-3, with a possible D match to TRBD1 (5 bases). Germline V gene sequence: CDR1 LNHNV, CDR2 YYDKDF (reference sequence). Trimming took off 6 bases at V and 0 bases at J, with 7 bases between the two ends. The CDR3 is 13 residues long. The CDR3 region has the DNA TGTGCCACCAGACACAGGAGCACAGATACGCAGTATTTT. It yields the protein CATRHRSTDTQYF.